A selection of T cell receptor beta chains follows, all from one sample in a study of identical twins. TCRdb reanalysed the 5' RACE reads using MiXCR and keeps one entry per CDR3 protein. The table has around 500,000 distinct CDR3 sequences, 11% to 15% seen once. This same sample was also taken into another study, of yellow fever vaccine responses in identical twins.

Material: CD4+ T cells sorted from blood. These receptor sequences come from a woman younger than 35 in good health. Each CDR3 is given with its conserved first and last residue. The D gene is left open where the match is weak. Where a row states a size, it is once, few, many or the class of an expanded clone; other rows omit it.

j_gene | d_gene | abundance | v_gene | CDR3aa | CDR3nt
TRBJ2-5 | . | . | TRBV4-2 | CASSQATATGETQYF | TGTGCCAGCAGCCAAGCGACGGCAACTGGAGAGACCCAGTACTTC
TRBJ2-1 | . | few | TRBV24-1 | CATSDPTANFVNEQFF | TGTGCCACCAGTGACCCGACAGCTAACTTCGTGAATGAGCAGTTCTTC
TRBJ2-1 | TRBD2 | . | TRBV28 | CASSLPGTSGSRKFF | TGTGCCAGCAGTCTACCCGGGACTAGCGGGAGCCGTAAGTTCTTC
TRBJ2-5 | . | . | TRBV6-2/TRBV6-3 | CASSYDPSWRGRQETQYF | TGTGCCAGCAGTTACGACCCCTCCTGGAGAGGGCGGCAAGAGACCCAGTACTTC
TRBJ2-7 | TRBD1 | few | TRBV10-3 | CAIRPGQGYEQYF | TGTGCCATCAGGCCGGGACAGGGCTACGAGCAGTACTTC
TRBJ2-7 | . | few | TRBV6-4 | CASSGPLQYF | TGTGCCAGCAGTGGGCCCCTGCAGTACTTC
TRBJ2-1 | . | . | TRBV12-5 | CAIIMGTFTSYNEQFF | TGTGCTATAATAATGGGGACCTTTACCTCCTACAATGAGCAGTTCTTC
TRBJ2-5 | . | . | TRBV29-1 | CSVERWQETQYF | TGCAGCGTTGAGAGGTGGCAAGAGACCCAGTACTTC
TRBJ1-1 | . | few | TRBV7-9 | CASSQTGNLNTEAFF | TGTGCCAGCAGCCAGACAGGCAACTTGAACACTGAAGCTTTCTTT
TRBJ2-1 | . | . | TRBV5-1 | CASSLGSRGRSYNEQFF | TGCGCCAGCAGCTTGGGCAGCAGGGGACGCTCCTACAATGAGCAGTTCTTC
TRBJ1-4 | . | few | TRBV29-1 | CSASNRVGNEKLFF | TGCAGCGCTTCGAACAGGGTGGGGAATGAAAAACTGTTTTTT
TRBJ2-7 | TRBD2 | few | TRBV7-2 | CASSMRGAHEQYF | TGTGCCAGCAGCATGCGGGGGGCTCACGAGCAGTACTTC
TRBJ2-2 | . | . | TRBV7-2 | CASSPRGTTNTGELFF | TGTGCCAGCAGCCCGAGAGGGACCACGAACACCGGGGAGCTGTTTTTT
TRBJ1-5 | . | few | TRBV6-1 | CASSPSLNSNQPQHF | TGTGCCAGCAGTCCCTCCCTCAATAGCAATCAGCCCCAGCATTTT
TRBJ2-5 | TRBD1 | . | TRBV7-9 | CASSFLTGGLGIETQYF | TGTGCCAGCAGCTTTCTAACAGGGGGACTTGGTATAGAGACCCAGTACTTC
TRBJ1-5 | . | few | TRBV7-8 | CASSLAPGWNQPQHF | TGTGCCAGCAGCTTAGCTCCAGGGTGGAATCAGCCCCAGCATTTT
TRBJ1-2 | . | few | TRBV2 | CASTEAGGLYGYTF | TGTGCCAGCACCGAGGCAGGAGGCCTCTATGGCTACACCTTC
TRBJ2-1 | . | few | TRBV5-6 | CASSLGPRVDYNEQFF | TGTGCCAGCAGCTTGGGACCCCGCGTGGACTACAATGAGCAGTTCTTC
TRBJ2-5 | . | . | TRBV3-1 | CASSQDTETQYF | TGTGCCAGCAGCCAAGATACAGAGACCCAGTACTTC
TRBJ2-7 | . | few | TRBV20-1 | CSTQNRVLPVEQYF | TGCAGTACCCAAAACAGGGTTTTACCTGTCGAGCAGTACTTC
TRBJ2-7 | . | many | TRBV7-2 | CASSRPGAYEQYF | TGTGCCAGCAGCCGCCCAGGGGCCTACGAGCAGTACTTC
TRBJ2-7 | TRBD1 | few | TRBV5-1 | CASSHTPQGAYEQYF | TGCGCCAGCAGCCACACACCCCAGGGGGCCTACGAGCAGTACTTC
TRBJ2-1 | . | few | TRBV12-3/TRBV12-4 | CASSFQVYNEQFF | TGTGCCAGCAGTTTTCAGGTTTACAATGAGCAGTTCTTC
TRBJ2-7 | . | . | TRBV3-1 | CASSQGPGLIPYEQYF | TGTGCCAGCAGCCAAGGGCCGGGACTGATTCCCTACGAGCAGTACTTC
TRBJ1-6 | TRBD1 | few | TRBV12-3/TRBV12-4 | CASSPPGQPNSPLHF | TGTGCCAGCAGTCCGCCGGGACAGCCTAATTCACCCCTCCACTTT
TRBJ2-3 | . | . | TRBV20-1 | CSASYGTDTQYF | TGCAGTGCTAGTTATGGCACAGATACGCAGTATTTT
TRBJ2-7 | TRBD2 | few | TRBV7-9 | CASSLEGGGEYEQYF | TGTGCCAGCAGCTTAGAGGGCGGGGGGGAGTACGAGCAGTACTTC
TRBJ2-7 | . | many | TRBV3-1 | CASSQADDTYEQYF | TGTGCCAGCAGCCAAGCGGACGACACCTACGAGCAGTACTTC
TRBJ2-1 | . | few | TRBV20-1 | CSAQRPFPYNEQFF | TGCAGTGCCCAAAGGCCTTTTCCCTACAATGAGCAGTTCTTC
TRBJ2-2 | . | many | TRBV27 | CASSFGVPGELFF | TGTGCCAGCAGTTTCGGGGTCCCCGGGGAGCTGTTTTTT
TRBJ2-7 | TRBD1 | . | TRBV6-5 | CASSYKGAGYEQYF | TGTGCCAGCAGTTACAAGGGGGCCGGCTACGAGCAGTACTTC
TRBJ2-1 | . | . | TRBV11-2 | CASSLMGGVEQFF | TGTGCCAGCAGCTTAATGGGGGGCGTTGAGCAGTTCTTC
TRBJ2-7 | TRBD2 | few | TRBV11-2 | CASSLFGEGLYEQYF | TGTGCCAGCAGCCTTTTCGGGGAGGGCTTATACGAGCAGTACTTC
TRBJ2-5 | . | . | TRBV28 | CASSSGIRGVETQYF | TGTGCCAGCAGTTCAGGGATACGAGGGGTGGAGACCCAGTACTTC
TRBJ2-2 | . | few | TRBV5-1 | CASSTSGTRNTGELFF | TGCGCCAGCAGCACCTCCGGGACAAGGAACACCGGGGAGCTGTTTTTT
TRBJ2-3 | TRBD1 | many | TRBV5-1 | CASTSGTGGTDTQYF | TGCGCCAGCACATCCGGGACAGGGGGCACAGATACGCAGTATTTT
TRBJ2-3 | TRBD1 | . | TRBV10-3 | CAIRGTGVSTDTQYF | TGTGCCATCAGGGGGACAGGGGTCAGCACAGATACGCAGTATTTT
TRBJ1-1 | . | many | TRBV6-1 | CASSPEWGMRTEAFF | TGTGCCAGCAGTCCCGAGTGGGGAATGAGGACTGAAGCTTTCTTT
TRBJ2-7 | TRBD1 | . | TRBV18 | CASSLTTGGGYEQYF | TGTGCCAGCTCACTAACGACAGGGGGGGGCTACGAGCAGTACTTC
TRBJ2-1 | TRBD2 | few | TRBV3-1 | CASSTSRLADEQFF | TGTGCCAGCAGCACCTCGCGGCTAGCGGATGAGCAGTTCTTC
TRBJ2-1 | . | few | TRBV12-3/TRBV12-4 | CASTPDSHNEQFF | TGTGCCAGCACTCCGGACAGCCACAATGAGCAGTTCTTC
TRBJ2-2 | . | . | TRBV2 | CASKGLGPGELFF | TGTGCCAGCAAGGGTCTAGGACCCGGGGAGCTGTTTTTT
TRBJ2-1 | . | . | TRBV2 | CASSGVGDNEQFF | TGTGCCAGCAGTGGAGTAGGGGACAATGAGCAGTTCTTC
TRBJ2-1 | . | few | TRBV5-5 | CASSLLGGYNEQFF | TGTGCCAGCAGCCTACTAGGAGGCTACAATGAGCAGTTCTTC
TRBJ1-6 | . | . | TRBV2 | CASSGLGGSSPLHF | TGTGCCAGCAGTGGTCTCGGGGGTAGTTCACCCCTCCACTTT
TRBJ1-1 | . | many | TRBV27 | CASSATGPTDEAFF | TGTGCCAGCAGTGCCACCGGGCCAACAGATGAAGCTTTCTTT
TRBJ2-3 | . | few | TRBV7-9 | CASSPTQTDTQYF | TGTGCCAGCAGCCCCACTCAAACAGATACGCAGTATTTT
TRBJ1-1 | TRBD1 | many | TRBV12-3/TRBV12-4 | CASSLRQGAGTEAFF | TGTGCCAGCAGTTTACGGCAGGGGGCTGGCACTGAAGCTTTCTTT
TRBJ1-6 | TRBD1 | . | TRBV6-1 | CASSRRGQGNSPLHF | TGTGCCAGCAGTCGGAGAGGACAGGGGAATTCACCCCTCCACTTT
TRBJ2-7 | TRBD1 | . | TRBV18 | CASSRDRVPYEQYF | TGTGCCAGCTCACGCGACAGGGTTCCCTACGAGCAGTACTTC